Listed below are T cell receptor beta chains from one sample, sequenced in a study of blood T cell repertoires in COVID-19. Here immunoSEQ multiplex PCR was the method, and the copy in TCRdb shows in-frame clones only, minus some. The sample records some 400,000 clones, around 87% being singletons. The material sequenced was PBMCs or T cells enriched from blood (not recorded which). These receptors came from a man in his thirties or forties who had recovered from COVID-19. Both conserved end residues are part of each CDR3. A D gene is named only where the DNA matches it firmly. Clone size is shown for a subset of rows, as once, few, many or a class of expanded clone.

TRBV7-2	TRBD1	TRBJ1-2	few	CASSLPTGALVYGYTF	TGTGCCAGCAGCCTTCCGACAGGGGCATTAGTCTATGGCTACACCTTC
TRBV5-1	-	TRBJ1-1	-	CASSKYGQEAFF	TGCGCCAGCAGCAAATACGGACAGGAAGCTTTCTTT
TRBV24-1	-	TRBJ2-3	-	CATSDYRRTSTDTQYF	TGTGCCACCAGTGATTACCGACGGACTAGCACAGATACGCAGTATTTT
TRBV3-1/TRBV3-2	-	TRBJ2-7	-	CASSHNYEQYF	TGTGCCAGCAGCCATAACTACGAGCAGTACTTC
TRBV5-1	TRBD2	TRBJ2-5	-	CASSSGLAAVQETQYF	TGCGCCAGCAGCTCCGGACTAGCGGCCGTCCAAGAGACCCAGTACTTC
TRBV5-6	TRBD1	TRBJ1-2	-	CASSSALQGPMDGYTF	TGTGCCAGCAGCTCAGCGTTACAGGGGCCTATGGATGGCTACACCTTC
TRBV5-4	TRBD2	TRBJ2-5	-	CASSLGGLVRQETQYF	TGTGCCAGCAGCTTGGGGGGACTAGTCAGGCAAGAGACCCAGTACTTC
TRBV6-1	-	TRBJ2-7	-	CASSDLHYTTQPITYEQYF	TGTGCCAGCAGTGACTTACACTACACAACTCAGCCTATCACCTACGAGCAGTACTTC
TRBV19	-	TRBJ2-7	-	CASRTDSYEQYF	TGTGCCAGTAGGACCGACAGCTACGAGCAGTACTTC
TRBV25-1	TRBD1	TRBJ1-4	-	CASSEPSTGNEKLFF	TGTGCCAGCAGTGAGCCATCGACAGGGAATGAAAAACTGTTTTTT
TRBV9	-	TRBJ2-2	-	CASSVSSGNTGELFF	TGTGCCAGCAGCGTATCGAGCGGGAACACCGGGGAGCTGTTTTTT
TRBV5-1	-	TRBJ2-1	-	CATKASGHSSYNEQFF	TGCGCCACCAAAGCGAGCGGGCACAGCTCCTACAATGAGCAGTTCTTC
TRBV5-4	TRBD2	TRBJ2-3	-	CASSLGLAGTDTQYF	TGTGCCAGCAGCCTCGGACTAGCAGGCACAGATACGCAGTATTTT
TRBV12-5	TRBD1	TRBJ1-3	-	CASGLVPGGSGNTIYF	TGTGCTAGTGGTTTGGTTCCAGGGGGCTCTGGAAACACCATATATTTT
TRBV19	-	TRBJ1-3	-	CASSLSGNTIYF	TGTGCCAGTAGTCTCTCTGGAAACACCATATATTTT
TRBV13	TRBD1	TRBJ1-2	-	CASSTGTGGDYGYTF	TGTGCCAGCAGCACCGGGACAGGGGGGGACTATGGCTACACCTTC
TRBV28	-	TRBJ2-3	-	CASSLTGRTSTDTQYF	TGTGCCAGCAGTTTAACAGGGAGAACAAGCACAGATACGCAGTATTTT
TRBV3-1/TRBV3-2	-	TRBJ2-5	-	CASSPPEDRETQYF	TGTGCCAGCAGCCCCCCCGAGGATCGTGAGACCCAGTACTTC
TRBV7-9	-	TRBJ2-7	once	CASSLVSYEQYF	TGTGCCAGCAGCTTAGTATCCTACGAGCAGTACTTC
TRBV6-6	TRBD1	TRBJ1-4	-	CASRGMGQGDEKLFF	TGTGCCAGCAGGGGGATGGGACAGGGGGATGAAAAACTGTTTTTT
TRBV10-3	TRBD1	TRBJ1-6	-	CATQGQGNSPLHF	TGTGCCACCCAGGGACAGGGGAATTCACCCCTCCACTTT
TRBV9	TRBD2	TRBJ2-1	-	CASSEAGLAPQFF	TGTGCCAGCAGCGAGGCAGGACTAGCGCCTCAGTTCTTC
TRBV5-4	TRBD1	TRBJ1-5	-	CASSFDRDGNQPQHF	TGTGCCAGCAGCTTCGACAGGGATGGCAATCAGCCCCAGCATTTT
TRBV19	TRBD2	TRBJ2-1	-	CATRTSGTDEQFF	TGTGCCACAAGGACTAGCGGGACGGATGAGCAGTTCTTC
TRBV11-2	TRBD2	TRBJ2-5	-	CASSLPSGTQETQYF	TGTGCCAGCAGCTTACCTAGCGGGACTCAAGAGACCCAGTACTTC
TRBV28	TRBD2	TRBJ2-7	-	CASRLLAGGNHEQYF	TGTGCCAGCAGGCTACTAGCGGGAGGCAACCACGAGCAGTACTTC
TRBV19	TRBD1	TRBJ1-6	-	CASSIGDRGHKTPSPLHF	TGTGCCAGTAGTATAGGGGACAGGGGCCACAAAACCCCATCACCCCTCCACTTT
TRBV6-5	TRBD1	TRBJ2-7	-	CASSLGQGANEQYF	TGTGCCAGCAGTTTAGGGCAGGGGGCGAACGAGCAGTACTTC
TRBV5-1	-	TRBJ2-1	-	CASSLTVNNEQFF	TGCGCCAGCAGCTTGACAGTCAACAATGAGCAGTTCTTC
TRBV5-1	TRBD1	TRBJ1-2	-	CASSLTGTGAYGYTF	TGCGCCAGCAGCTTGACCGGGACAGGGGCCTATGGCTACACCTTC
TRBV10-3	-	TRBJ2-7	-	CAISEDSSSYEQYF	TGTGCCATCAGTGAAGACTCCAGCTCCTACGAGCAGTACTTC
TRBV28	TRBD2	TRBJ2-3	-	CASSLFLAGLASTDTQYF	TGTGCCAGCAGTTTGTTTCTAGCGGGGCTAGCCTCCACAGATACGCAGTATTTT
TRBV11-2	-	TRBJ1-2	-	CASSLDQPSWPIPRHGYTF	TGTGCCAGCAGCTTAGATCAACCCTCTTGGCCCATTCCCCGCCATGGCTACACCTTC
TRBV5-6	TRBD1	TRBJ2-2	-	CASSWDRLNTGELFF	TGTGCCAGCAGCTGGGACAGGTTAAACACCGGGGAGCTGTTTTTT
TRBV11-2	TRBD1	TRBJ2-7	-	CASSSMTGQGAYEQYF	TGTGCCAGCAGCTCAATGACGGGACAGGGGGCTTACGAGCAGTACTTC
TRBV28	TRBD2	TRBJ2-3	-	CASSLVAGASTDTQYF	TGTGCCAGCAGTTTAGTAGCGGGAGCTAGCACAGATACGCAGTATTTT
TRBV7-9	-	TRBJ1-1	-	CASSLRAGKNTEAFF	TGTGCCAGCAGCTTACGTGCAGGGAAGAATACTGAAGCTTTCTTT
TRBV5-1	TRBD2	TRBJ2-1	-	CASSFGGSSYNEQFF	TGCGCCAGCAGCTTTGGCGGGAGCTCCTACAATGAGCAGTTCTTC
TRBV4-2	TRBD2	TRBJ2-1	-	CASSQSPGLDNEQFF	TGTGCCAGCAGCCAATCTCCGGGACTAGACAATGAGCAGTTCTTC
TRBV4-1	-	TRBJ2-2	-	CASSQAPSVPGELFF	TGCGCCAGCAGCCAGGCCCCGTCCGTTCCCGGGGAGCTGTTTTTT
TRBV11-3	TRBD2	TRBJ2-2	few	CASSIREGEELFF	TGTGCCAGCAGCATCCGGGAGGGTGAGGAGCTGTTTTTT
TRBV24-1	TRBD2	TRBJ2-1	-	CATSDPTSGGGAYNEQFF	TGTGCCACCAGTGATCCGACTAGCGGAGGGGGGGCCTACAATGAGCAGTTCTTC
TRBV13	-	TRBJ2-7	-	CASSRRSGAYEQYF	TGTGCCAGCAGCCGGCGGTCCGGGGCCTACGAGCAGTACTTC
TRBV18	TRBD2	TRBJ2-7	-	CASSLGAGVPYEQYF	TGTGCCAGCTCACTAGGAGCGGGAGTTCCCTACGAGCAGTACTTC
TRBV30	TRBD2	TRBJ2-7	-	CACTSGSDYEQYF	TGTGCCTGCACCAGCGGGAGTGACTACGAGCAGTACTTC
TRBV19	TRBD2	TRBJ2-7	-	CASSILGGNEQYF	TGTGCCAGTAGTATTCTCGGGGGGAACGAGCAGTACTTC
TRBV3-1/TRBV3-2	-	TRBJ2-2	once	CASSPGRDRANTGELFF	TGTGCCAGCAGCCCAGGGCGGGACAGAGCGAACACCGGGGAGCTGTTTTTT
TRBV28	-	TRBJ2-1	-	CASSLLIGGDSYNEQFF	TGTGCCAGCAGTTTATTAATAGGGGGTGACTCCTACAATGAGCAGTTCTTC
TRBV27	-	TRBJ2-1	-	CASRDWDINNEQFF	TGTGCCAGCAGGGACTGGGACATCAACAATGAGCAGTTCTTC
TRBV27	-	TRBJ2-3	once	CASSLFRAGGLTDTQYF	TGTGCCAGCAGTTTATTTCGGGCTGGGGGCCTCACAGATACGCAGTATTTT
TRBV5-4	TRBD2	TRBJ2-7	-	CASSSTSGVTYEQYF	TGTGCCAGCAGCTCGACTAGCGGGGTTACCTACGAGCAGTACTTC
TRBV4-1	-	TRBJ1-2	-	CASSQGSGDGYTF	TGCGCCAGCAGCCAAGGTTCAGGGGATGGCTACACCTTC
TRBV30	-	TRBJ1-2	-	CAWRGHGYGYTF	TGTGCCTGGAGGGGACACGGATATGGCTACACCTTC
TRBV30	TRBD1	TRBJ1-2	-	CAWSLIPGQTNYGYTF	TGTGCCTGGAGCCTTATTCCGGGACAGACTAACTATGGCTACACCTTC
TRBV30	-	TRBJ2-3	-	CAWRRLASTDTQYF	TGTGCCTGGAGGCGGCTGGCTAGCACAGATACGCAGTATTTT